This note documents a single TCR beta chain sequence. The antigen remains unidentified. This specimen comes from a study of shared clonotypes between healthy human individuals. The method was immunoSEQ multiplex PCR; TCRdb's version includes in-frame clones alone and lacks a portion of them. Of around 1.4 million clones in the sample, roughly 98.5% were seen once. Study outcomes and limitations: With few donors, the genetic and exposure-history diversity represented was limited.

Germline CDR1 is SGDLS and CDR2 is YYNGEE. The CDR3 totals 15 residues. Between the trimmed V and J ends, which lost 3 bases and 4 bases, there was a span of 17 bases. This chain connects TRBV9 to TRBJ2-7, with a possible D match to TRBD2 (7 bases). The clonotype was recovered from a man aged 25-45 years in good health. Material: naive CD4+ T cells sorted from blood. Stated subset: CD45RA+ positively selected. The CDR3 loop is CASSESGGGGYEQYF. The CDR3 DNA sequence: TGTGCCAGCAGCGAGTCGGGGGGCGGCGGTTACGAGCAGTACTTC.